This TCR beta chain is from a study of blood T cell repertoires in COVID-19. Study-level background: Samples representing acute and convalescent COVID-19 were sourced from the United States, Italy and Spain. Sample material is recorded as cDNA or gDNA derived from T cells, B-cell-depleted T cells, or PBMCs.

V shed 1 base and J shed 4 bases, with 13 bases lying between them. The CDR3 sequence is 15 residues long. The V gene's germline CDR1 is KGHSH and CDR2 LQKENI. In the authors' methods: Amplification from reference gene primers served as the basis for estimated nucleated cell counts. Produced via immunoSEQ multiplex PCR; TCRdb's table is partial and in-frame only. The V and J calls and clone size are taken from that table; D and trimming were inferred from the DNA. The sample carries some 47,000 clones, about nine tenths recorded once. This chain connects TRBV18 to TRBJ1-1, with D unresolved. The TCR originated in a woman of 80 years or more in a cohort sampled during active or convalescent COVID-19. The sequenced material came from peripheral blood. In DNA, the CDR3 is TGTGCCAGCTCACCACTATTCTCCGAGGGCACTGAAGCTTTCTTT. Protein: CASSPLFSEGTEAFF.